This record covers a single TCR beta chain. Its specificity is unknown. The data originate from a study of a mutant IDH1 vaccine in newly diagnosed glioma. Overall study: Following radiotherapy alone, or alongside temozolomide cycles, vaccination was started after an interval of 4-6 weeks. Treatment recipients were about 62% male and about 40% female, and their mean age was around 39 years.

The V gene's germline CDR1 is SEHNR and CDR2 FQNEAQ (reference sequence). The V and J ends lost 7 bases and 2 bases respectively, with 8 bases between them. The CDR3 has 12 amino acids. As to time point: week 35, safety follow-up. It was 300 ug of mutant IDH1 20-mer peptide that made up each vaccine dose, given with topical imiquimod. In weeks 1, 3, 5, 7, 11, 15, 19 and 23, patients were vaccinated. Sequenced by immunoSEQ multiplex PCR; TCRdb stores in-frame clones only, minus some. Found here are 60,000 or so clones, approximately 80% of them singletons; the top ten hold about 4%. The clonotype was recovered from a man under 40 with glioma. The source material was PBMCs, sampled from a glioma patient whose treatment included an IDH1 peptide vaccine. The V call is TRBV7-9, the J call TRBJ1-2; D gene unclear. CDR3 sequence reads: CASNLRNYGYTF. In DNA, the CDR3 is TGTGCCAGCAACCTCAGGAACTATGGCTACACCTTC. Supplemented by reference TRBV7-9 and TRBJ1-2, the full variable domain reads DTGVSQNPRHKITKRGQNVTFRCDPISEHNRLYWYRQTLGQGPEFLTYFQNEAQLEKSRLLSDRFSAERPKGSFSTLEIQRTEQGDSAMYLCASNLRNYGYTFGSGTRLTVV.